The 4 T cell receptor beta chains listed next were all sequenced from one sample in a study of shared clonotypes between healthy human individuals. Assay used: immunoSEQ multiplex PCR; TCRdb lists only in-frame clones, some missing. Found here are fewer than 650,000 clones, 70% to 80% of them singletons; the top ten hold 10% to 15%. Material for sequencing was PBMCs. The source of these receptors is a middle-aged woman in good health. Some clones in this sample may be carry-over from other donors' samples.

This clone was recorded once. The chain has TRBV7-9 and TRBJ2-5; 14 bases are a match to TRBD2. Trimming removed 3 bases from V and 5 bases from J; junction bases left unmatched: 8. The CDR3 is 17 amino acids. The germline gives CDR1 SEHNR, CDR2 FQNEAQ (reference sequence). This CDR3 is CASSLTTSGRAGETQYF. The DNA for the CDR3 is TGTGCCAGCAGCTTGACGACTAGCGGGAGGGCCGGGGAGACCCAGTACTTC.

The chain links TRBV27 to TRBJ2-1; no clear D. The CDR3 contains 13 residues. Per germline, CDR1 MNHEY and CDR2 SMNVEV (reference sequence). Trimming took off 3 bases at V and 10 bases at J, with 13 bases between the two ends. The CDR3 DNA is TGTGCCAGCAGTTTTCGGTCCGCTTCGGAGCAGTTCTTC. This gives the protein CASSFRSASEQFF.

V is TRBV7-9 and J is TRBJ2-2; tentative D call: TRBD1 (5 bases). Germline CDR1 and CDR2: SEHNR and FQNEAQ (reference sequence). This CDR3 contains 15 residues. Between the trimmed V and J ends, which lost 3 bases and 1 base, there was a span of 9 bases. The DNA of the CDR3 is TGTGCCAGCAGCTTGGGGCTGGGGAACACCGGGGAGCTGTTTTTT. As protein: CASSLGLGNTGELFF.

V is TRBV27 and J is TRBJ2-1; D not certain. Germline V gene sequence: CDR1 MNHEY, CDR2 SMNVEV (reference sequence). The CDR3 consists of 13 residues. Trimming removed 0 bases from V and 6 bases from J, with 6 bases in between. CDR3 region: CASSLSGGNEQFF. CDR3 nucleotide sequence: TGTGCCAGCAGTTTATCAGGTGGCAATGAGCAGTTCTTC.